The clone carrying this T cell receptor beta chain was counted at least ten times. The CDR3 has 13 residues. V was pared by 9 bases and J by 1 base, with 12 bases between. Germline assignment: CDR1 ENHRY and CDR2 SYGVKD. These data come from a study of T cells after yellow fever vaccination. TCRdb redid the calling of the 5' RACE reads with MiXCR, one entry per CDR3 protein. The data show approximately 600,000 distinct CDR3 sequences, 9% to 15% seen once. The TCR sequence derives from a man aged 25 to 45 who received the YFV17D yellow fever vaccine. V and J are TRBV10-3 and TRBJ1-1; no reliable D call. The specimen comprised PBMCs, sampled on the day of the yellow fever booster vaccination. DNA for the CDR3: TGTGCCATATGTCAGAGTCCGAACACTGAAGCTTTCTTT. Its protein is CAICQSPNTEAFF.